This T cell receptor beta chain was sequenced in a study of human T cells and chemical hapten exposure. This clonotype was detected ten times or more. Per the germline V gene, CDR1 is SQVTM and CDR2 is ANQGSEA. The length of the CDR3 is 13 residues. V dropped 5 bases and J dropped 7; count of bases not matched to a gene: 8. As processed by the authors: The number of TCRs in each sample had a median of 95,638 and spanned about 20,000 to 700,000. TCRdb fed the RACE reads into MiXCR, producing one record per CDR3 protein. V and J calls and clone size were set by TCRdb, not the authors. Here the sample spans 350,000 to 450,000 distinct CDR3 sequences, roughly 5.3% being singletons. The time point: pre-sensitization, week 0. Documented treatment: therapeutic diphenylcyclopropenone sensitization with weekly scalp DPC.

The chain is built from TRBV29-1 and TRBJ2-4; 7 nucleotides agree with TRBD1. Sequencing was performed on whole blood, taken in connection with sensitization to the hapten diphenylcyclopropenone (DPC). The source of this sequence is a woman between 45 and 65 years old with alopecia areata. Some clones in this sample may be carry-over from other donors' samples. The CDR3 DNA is TGCAGCGTTTACAGGGGCGACGGGAACATTCAGTACTTC. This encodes CSVYRGDGNIQYF.